Ten or more counts support the clone carrying this T cell receptor beta chain. The antigen remains undetermined. The data originate from a study of regulatory T cells in long-lasting Graves disease. Study-wide results and caveats: Graves' patients with persistent disease showed TCR diversity lower than patients newly diagnosed.

Arm-PCR of CDR3 regions with iRepertoire HTBI primers generated TCR beta libraries. TCRdb passed the multiplex PCR reads through MiXCR, listing each CDR3 protein once. The sample has 500,000 to 700,000 distinct CDR3 sequences, roughly 16% seen once. Noted time point: newly diagnosed GD, antithyroid drugs for less than 3 months. Making the TCR library involved RNA that had been extracted from PBMCs. The same specimen was also included in a second study, on T cells in Graves' hyperthyroidism and ophthalmopathy. This second study notes: Over 18 months, lack of ophthalmopathy progression marked Graves' hyperthyroidism as stable. HTBI primers were used for first-round RT-PCR of the TCR CDR3.

The specimen was peripheral blood mononuclear cells (PBMCs), collected at new diagnosis, from a patient treated with antithyroid drugs. This TCR was recovered from a woman in her 30s with Graves disease.

The CDR3 nucleotides read TGCGCCAGCACCCTCCGCCCCGAGGTTGACACCATATATTTT. Translating it yields CASTLRPEVDTIYF. This sequence joins TRBV5-1 and TRBJ1-3; D remains unclear. The CDR3 covers 14 residues. CDR1 and CDR2 from the germline V gene are SGHRS and YFSETQ. V was shortened by 6 bases and J by 8 bases, with 18 bases between the two germline ends.